This T cell receptor (beta chain) comes out of a study of Ad26.COV2.S vaccination and SARS-CoV-2 variants. Across the whole study: As a participant in COV1001, the donor was in the Ad26.COV2.S trial arm.

Findings and caveats of the study: Analyses that measured TCR breadth and depth may have underestimated total T cell responses.

Data came from immunoSEQ multiplex PCR; TCRdb stores just in-frame clones and leaves some out. The sample shows 300,000 to 350,000 clones, approximately 86% of them seen only once. Treatment here: some 19 received Ad26.COV2.S at low or high dose, single or two shots; 5 received placebo; per-sample allocation not given. Sampling was done on day 63 after the first vaccine or placebo injection. The CDR3 sequence is 14 residues long. Looked up from germline, CDR1 is MDHEN and CDR2 is SYDVKM. Between the trimmed V and J ends, which lost 3 bases and 4 bases, there was a span of 12 bases. At least ten counts were recorded for this clone. Its target is unknown.

The source material was peripheral blood, sampled in a trial of Ad26.COV2.S vaccine versus placebo. The clonotype originates from a person aged 18-65 years who received the Ad26.COV2.S COVID-19 vaccine or a placebo. The chain recombines TRBV28 with TRBJ1-2; D unclear. The CDR3 coding sequence is TGTGCCAGCAGTTTCACCGGGCCGCCCTATGGCTACACCTTC. Translated, it gives CASSFTGPPYGYTF.